These 2 T cell receptor beta chains originate from one sample sequenced in a study of CD8+CD57+ T cells in acquired aplastic anemia. Profiles of TCR beta VDJ and CDR3 were generated from a genomic DNA template. MiXCR, applied by TCRdb to the reads, yields one record per CDR3 protein. The sample carries more than 150,000 distinct CDR3 sequences, about 44% recorded once. The authors sequenced patients whose flow cytometry had shown CD8+CD57+ cell expansion. Sequencing was done on a sample of sorted CD4+, CD8+, or CD8+CD57+ T cells (not recorded which) from PBMCs. The receptors derive from a human donor with aplastic anemia.

The rearrangement links TRBV30 to TRBJ1-1; possible D gene TRBD1, 6 bases. V lost 0 bases, J lost 6 bases, and 11 bases lay in between. Germline V CDR1 and CDR2: GTSNPN, SVGIG (reference sequence). The CDR3 consists of 13 residues. The CDR3 reads CAWSVVGGAEAFF. In DNA form, the CDR3 reads TGTGCCTGGAGTGTAGTGGGGGGCGCTGAAGCTTTCTTT.

V is TRBV6-2 or TRBV6-3 and J is TRBJ1-2; possible D gene TRBD1, 6 bases. Trimming removed 6 bases at V and 10 bases at J, with 21 bases between. This CDR3 comprises 14 residues. CDR1 is MNHEY and CDR2 is SVGEGT in the germline V gene. DNA of the CDR3: TGTGCCAGCAGCCCAGGGACTGTCGGGGGACACTACACCTTC. It translates to CASSPGTVGGHYTF.